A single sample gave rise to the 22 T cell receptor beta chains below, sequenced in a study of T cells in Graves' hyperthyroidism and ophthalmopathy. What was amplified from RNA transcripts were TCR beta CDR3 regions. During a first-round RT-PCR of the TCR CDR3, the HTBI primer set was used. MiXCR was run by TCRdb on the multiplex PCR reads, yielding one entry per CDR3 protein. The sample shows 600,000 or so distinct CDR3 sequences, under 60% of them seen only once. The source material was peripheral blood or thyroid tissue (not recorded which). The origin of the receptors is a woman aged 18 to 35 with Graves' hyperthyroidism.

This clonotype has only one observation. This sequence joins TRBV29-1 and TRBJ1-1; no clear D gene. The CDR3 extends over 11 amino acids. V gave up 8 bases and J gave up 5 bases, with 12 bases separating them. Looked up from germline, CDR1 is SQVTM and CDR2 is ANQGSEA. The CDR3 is CSYFRGTEAFF. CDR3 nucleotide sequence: TGCAGCTACTTTCGAGGAACTGAAGCTTTCTTT.

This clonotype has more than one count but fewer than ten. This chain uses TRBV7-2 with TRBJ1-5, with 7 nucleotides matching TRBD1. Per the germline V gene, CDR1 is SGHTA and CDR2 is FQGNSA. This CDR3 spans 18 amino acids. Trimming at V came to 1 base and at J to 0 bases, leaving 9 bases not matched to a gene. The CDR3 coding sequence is TGTGCCAGCAGCTTAGGCGGGGCAGGGGGATATAGCAATCAGCCCCAGCATTTT. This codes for CASSLGGAGGYSNQPQHF.

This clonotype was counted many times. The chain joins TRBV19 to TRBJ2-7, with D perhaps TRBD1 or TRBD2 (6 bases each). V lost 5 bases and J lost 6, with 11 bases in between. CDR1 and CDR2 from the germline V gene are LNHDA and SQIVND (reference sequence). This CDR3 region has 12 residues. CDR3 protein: CASSPRGGEQYF. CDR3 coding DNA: TGTGCCAGTAGTCCCAGGGGAGGCGAGCAGTACTTC.

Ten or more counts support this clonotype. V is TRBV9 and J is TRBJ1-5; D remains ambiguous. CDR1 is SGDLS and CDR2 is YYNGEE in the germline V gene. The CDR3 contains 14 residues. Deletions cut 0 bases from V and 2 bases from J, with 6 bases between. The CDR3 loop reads CASSVDGGNQPQHF. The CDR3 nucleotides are TGTGCCAGCAGCGTAGATGGGGGCAATCAGCCCCAGCATTTT.

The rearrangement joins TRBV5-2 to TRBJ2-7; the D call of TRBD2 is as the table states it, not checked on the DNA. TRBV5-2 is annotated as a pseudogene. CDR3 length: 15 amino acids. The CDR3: CASKLTSGTSYEQYF. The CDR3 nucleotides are TGTGCCAGCAAACTGACTAGCGGGACATCCTACGAGCAGTACTTC.

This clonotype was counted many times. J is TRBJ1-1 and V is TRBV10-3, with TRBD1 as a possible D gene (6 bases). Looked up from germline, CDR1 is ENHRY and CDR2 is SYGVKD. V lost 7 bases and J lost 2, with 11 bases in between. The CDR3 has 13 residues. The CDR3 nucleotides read TGTGCCATCACCGTGGGGGGCAACACTGAAGCTTTCTTT. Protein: CAITVGGNTEAFF.

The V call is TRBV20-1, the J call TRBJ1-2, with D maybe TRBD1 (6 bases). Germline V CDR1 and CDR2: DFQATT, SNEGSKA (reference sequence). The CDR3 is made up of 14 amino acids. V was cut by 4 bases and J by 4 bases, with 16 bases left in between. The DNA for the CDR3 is TGCAGTGCTATTACACAGGGAGGGATCTATGGCTACACCTTC. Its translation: CSAITQGGIYGYTF.

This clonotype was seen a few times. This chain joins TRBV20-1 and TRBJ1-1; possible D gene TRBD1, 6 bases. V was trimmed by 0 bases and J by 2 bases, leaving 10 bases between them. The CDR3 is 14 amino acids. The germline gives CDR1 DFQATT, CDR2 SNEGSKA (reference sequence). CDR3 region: CSAREQGYNTEAFF. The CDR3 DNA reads TGCAGTGCTAGAGAACAGGGATATAACACTGAAGCTTTCTTT.

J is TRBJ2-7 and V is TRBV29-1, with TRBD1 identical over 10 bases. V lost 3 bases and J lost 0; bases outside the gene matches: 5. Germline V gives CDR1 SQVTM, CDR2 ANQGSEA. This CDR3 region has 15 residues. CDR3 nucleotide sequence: TGCAGCGTTGAGGGGGGGACAGGGGACTCCTACGAGCAGTACTTC. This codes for CSVEGGTGDSYEQYF.

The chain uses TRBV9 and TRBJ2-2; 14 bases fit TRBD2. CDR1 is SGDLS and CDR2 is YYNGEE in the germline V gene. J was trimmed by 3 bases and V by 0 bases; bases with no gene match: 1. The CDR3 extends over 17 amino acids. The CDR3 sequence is CASSVAGLAGDTGELFF. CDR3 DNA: TGTGCCAGCAGCGTAGCGGGACTAGCGGGAGACACCGGGGAGCTGTTTTTT.

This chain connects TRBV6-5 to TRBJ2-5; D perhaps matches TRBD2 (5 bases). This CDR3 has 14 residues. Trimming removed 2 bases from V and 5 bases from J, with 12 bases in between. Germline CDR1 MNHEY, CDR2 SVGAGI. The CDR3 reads CASSYLAVGETQYF. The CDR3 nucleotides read TGTGCCAGCAGTTACCTAGCCGTTGGGGAGACCCAGTACTTC.

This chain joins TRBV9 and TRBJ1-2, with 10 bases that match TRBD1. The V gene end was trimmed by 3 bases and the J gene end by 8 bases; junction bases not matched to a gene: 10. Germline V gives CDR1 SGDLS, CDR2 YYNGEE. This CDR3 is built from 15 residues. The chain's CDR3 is CASSATTGQGTGYTF. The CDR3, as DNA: TGTGCCAGCAGCGCCACTACGGGACAGGGGACCGGCTACACCTTC.

The DNA of the CDR3 is TGTGCCAGCAGTTTTCAGGGTCGGGAAAAACTGTTTTTT. It specifies CASSFQGREKLFF. This rearrangement joins TRBV2 to TRBJ1-4; D might be TRBD1 (5 bases). Germline V gives CDR1 SNHLY, CDR2 FYNNEI. V was shortened by 5 bases and J by 8 bases, with 12 bases between the two germline ends. CDR3 size: 13 residues.

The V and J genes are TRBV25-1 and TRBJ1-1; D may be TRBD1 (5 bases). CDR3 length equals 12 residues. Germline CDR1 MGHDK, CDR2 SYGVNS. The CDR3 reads CASADRNTEAFF. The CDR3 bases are TGTGCTAGTGCCGACAGGAACACTGAAGCTTTCTTT.

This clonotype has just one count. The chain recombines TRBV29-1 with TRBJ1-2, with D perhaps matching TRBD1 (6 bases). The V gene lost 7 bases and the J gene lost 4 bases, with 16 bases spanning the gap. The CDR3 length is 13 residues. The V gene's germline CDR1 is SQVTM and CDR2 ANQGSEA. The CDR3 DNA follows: TGCAGCGAAACTACAGGGATCCTCTATGGCTACACCTTC. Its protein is CSETTGILYGYTF.

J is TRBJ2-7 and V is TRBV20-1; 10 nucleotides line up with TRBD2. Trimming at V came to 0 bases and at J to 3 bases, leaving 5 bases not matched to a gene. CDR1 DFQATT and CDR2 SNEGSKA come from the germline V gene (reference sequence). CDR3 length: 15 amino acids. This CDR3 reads CSARDRASGGYEQYF. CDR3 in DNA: TGCAGTGCTAGAGATAGGGCTAGCGGGGGCTACGAGCAGTACTTC.

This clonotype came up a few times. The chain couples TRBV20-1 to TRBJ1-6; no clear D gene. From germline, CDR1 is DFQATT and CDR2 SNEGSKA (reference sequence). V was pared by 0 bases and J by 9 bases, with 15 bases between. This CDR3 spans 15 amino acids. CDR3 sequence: CSARDEEGLSSPLHF. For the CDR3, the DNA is TGCAGTGCTAGAGATGAGGAGGGTTTGAGTTCACCCCTCCACTTT.

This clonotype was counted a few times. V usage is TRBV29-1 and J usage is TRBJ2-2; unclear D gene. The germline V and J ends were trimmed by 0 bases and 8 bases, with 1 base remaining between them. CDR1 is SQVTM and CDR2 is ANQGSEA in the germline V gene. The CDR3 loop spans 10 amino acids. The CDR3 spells CSVEDGELFF. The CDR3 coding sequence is TGCAGCGTTGAAGATGGGGAGCTGTTTTTT.

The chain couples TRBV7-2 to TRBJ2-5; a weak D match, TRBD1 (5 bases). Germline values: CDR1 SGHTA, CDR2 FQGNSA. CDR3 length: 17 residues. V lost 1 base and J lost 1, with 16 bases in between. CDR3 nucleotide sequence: TGTGCCAGCAGCTTAGTGGGCTCACCAAGGGGCCAAGAGACCCAGTACTTC. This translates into CASSLVGSPRGQETQYF.

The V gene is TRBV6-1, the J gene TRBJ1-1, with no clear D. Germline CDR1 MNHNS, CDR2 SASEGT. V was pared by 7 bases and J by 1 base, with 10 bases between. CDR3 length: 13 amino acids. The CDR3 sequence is CASTRLPNTEAFF. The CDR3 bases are TGTGCCAGCACGCGTCTCCCGAACACTGAAGCTTTCTTT.

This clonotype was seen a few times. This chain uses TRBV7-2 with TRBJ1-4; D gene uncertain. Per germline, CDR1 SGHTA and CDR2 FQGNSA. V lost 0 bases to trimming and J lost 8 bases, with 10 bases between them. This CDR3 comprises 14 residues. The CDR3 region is CASSLAANAEKLFF. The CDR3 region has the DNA TGTGCCAGCAGCTTAGCGGCCAATGCCGAAAAACTGTTTTTT. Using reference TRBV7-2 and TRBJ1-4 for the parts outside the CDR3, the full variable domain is GAGVSQSPSNKVTEKGKDVELRCDPISGHTALYWYRQSLGQGLEFLIYFQGNSAPDKSGLPSDRFSAERTGGSVSTLTIQRTQQEDSAVYLCASSLAANAEKLFFGSGTQLSVL.

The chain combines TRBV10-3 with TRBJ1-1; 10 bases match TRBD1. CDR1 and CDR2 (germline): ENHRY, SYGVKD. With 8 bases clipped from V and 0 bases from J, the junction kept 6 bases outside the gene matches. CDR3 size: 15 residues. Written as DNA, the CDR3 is TGTGCCATCGGCCGGACAGGGGGGATGAACACTGAAGCTTTCTTT. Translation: CAIGRTGGMNTEAFF.